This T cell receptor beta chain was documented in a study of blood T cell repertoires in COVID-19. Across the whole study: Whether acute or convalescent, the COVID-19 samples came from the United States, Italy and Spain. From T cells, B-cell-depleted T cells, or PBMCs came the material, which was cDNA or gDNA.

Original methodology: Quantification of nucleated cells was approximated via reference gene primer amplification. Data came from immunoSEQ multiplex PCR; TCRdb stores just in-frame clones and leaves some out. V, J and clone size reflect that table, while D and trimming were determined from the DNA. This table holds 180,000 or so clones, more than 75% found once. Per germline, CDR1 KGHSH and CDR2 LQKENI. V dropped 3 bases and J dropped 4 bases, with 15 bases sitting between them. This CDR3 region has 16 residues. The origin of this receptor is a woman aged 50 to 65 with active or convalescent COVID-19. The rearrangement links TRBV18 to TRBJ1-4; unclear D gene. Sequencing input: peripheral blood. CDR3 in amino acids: CASSPLAAARNEKLFF. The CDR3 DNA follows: TGTGCCAGCTCACCGCTGGCGGCAGCCCGTAATGAAAAACTGTTTTTT.